This paragraph covers one TCR beta chain sequence. The antigen remains unidentified. This record comes from a study of CD8+CD57+ T cells in acquired aplastic anemia. For the study at large: Mean yield of DNA from sorted CD4+ and CD8+ cells was approximately 3 ug. Healthy donor CD4+ cell samples had a mean of about 11 million reads. General study results and limits: Patients and controls were not found to differ significantly in CD8+ Simpson's diversity. Both patients and controls carried the same twenty-nine CD8+ CDR3 sequences.

The CDR3 spans 17 residues. V lost 7 bases and J lost 6, with 27 bases in between. CDR1 and CDR2 (germline): LNHDA, SQIVND (reference sequence). According to the study, genomic DNA was the template for TCR beta VDJ and CDR3 profiling. MiXCR, applied by TCRdb to the reads, yields one record per CDR3 protein. The table records just over 400,000 distinct CDR3 sequences, roughly 68% of them present only once. The material sequenced was sorted CD4+, CD8+, or CD8+CD57+ T cells (not recorded which) from PBMCs. This clonotype was obtained from a human donor in good health, serving as a control. The V and J genes are TRBV19 and TRBJ1-1; D is perhaps TRBD1 (5 bases). CDR3 sequence: CASTMLGRVGFGAEAFF. Written as DNA, the CDR3 is TGTGCCAGTACCATGCTGGGCAGGGTGGGTTTTGGTGCTGAAGCTTTCTTT.